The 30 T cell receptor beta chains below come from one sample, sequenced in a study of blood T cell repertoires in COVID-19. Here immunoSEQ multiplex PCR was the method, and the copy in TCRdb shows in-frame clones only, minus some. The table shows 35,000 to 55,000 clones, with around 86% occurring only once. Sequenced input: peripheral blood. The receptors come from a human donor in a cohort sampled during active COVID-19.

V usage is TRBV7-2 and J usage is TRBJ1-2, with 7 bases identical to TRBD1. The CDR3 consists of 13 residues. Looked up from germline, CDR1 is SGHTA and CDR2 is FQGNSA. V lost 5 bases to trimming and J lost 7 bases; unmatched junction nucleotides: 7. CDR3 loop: CASSTGAPRGYTF. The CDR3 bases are TGTGCCAGCAGCACAGGGGCCCCTCGTGGCTACACCTTC.

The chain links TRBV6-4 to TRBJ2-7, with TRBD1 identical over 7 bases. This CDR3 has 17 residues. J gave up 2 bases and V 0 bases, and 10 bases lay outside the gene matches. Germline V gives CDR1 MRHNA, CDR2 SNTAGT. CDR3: CASSDSQGRDRTYEQYF. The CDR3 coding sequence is TGTGCCAGCAGTGACTCGCAAGGCCGGGACAGAACCTACGAGCAGTACTTC.

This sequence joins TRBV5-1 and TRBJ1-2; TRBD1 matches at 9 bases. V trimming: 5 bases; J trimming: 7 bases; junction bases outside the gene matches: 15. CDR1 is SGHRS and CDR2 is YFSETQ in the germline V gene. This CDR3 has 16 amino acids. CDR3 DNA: TGCGCCAGCAGTGGATTAAAACGGGGACAGGGCGCTGGCTACACCTTC. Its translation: CASSGLKRGQGAGYTF.

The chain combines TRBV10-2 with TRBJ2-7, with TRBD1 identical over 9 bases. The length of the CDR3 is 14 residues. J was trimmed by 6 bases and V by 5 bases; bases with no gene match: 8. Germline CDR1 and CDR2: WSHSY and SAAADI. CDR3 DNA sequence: TGCGCCAGCAGTTCACAGGGGGCGAATATCGAGCAGTACTTC. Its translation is CASSSQGANIEQYF.

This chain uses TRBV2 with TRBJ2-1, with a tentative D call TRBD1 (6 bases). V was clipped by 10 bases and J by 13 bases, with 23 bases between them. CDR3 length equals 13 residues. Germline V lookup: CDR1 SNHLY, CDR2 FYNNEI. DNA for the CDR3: TGTGCCACTGAGACAGGACCCACATCGGGACAGTTCTTC. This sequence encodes CATETGPTSGQFF. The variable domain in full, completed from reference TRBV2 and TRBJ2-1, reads EPEVTQTPSHQVTQMGQEVILRCVPISNHLYFYWYRQILGQKVEFLVSFYNNEISEKSEIFDDQFSVERPDGSNFTLKIRSTKLEDSAMYFCATETGPTSGQFFGPGTRLTVL.

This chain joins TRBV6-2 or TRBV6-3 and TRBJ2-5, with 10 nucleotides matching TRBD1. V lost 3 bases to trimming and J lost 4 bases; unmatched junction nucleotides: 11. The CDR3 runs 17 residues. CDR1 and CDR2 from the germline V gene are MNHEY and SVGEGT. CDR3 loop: CASSYIPGTGDRETQYF. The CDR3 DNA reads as TGTGCCAGCAGTTATATACCCGGGACAGGGGATCGAGAGACCCAGTACTTC.

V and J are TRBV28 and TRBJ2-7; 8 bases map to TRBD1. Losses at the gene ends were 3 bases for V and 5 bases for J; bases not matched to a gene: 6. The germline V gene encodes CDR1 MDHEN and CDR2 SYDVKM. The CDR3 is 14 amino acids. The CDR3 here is CASSLTGVRDEQYF. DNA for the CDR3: TGTGCCAGCAGTTTGACAGGGGTAAGGGACGAGCAGTACTTC.

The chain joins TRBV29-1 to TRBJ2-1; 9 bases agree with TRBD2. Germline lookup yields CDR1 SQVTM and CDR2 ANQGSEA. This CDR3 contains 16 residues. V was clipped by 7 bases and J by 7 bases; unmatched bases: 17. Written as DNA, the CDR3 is TGCAGCGCCAGTAGCGAGCGGGAGGACTATCGAAATGAGCAGTTCTTC. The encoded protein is CSASSEREDYRNEQFF.

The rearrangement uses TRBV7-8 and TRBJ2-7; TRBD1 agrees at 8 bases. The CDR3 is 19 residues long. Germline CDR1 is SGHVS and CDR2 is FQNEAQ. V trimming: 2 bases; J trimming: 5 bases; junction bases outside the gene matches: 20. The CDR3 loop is CASSLNPRGQGKFLDEQYF. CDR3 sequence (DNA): TGTGCCAGCAGCTTAAATCCACGTGGACAGGGTAAATTCTTGGACGAGCAGTACTTC.

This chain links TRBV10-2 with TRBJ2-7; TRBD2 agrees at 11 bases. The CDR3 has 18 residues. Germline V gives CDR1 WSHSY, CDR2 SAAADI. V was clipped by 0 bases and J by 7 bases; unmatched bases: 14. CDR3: CASSESWGLAAGVSEQYF. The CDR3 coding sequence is TGCGCCAGCAGTGAGTCTTGGGGACTAGCGGCGGGGGTCTCGGAGCAGTACTTC.

As DNA, the CDR3 is TGTGCCAGCAGTGACTGGACCCCCCGGGGCACTGAAGCTTTCTTT. It translates to CASSDWTPRGTEAFF. The chain has TRBV2 and TRBJ1-1, with D uncertain. The ends were cut back, 3 bases at V and 4 bases at J, with 15 bases in the middle. The CDR3 has 15 amino acids. Germline CDR1 SNHLY, CDR2 FYNNEI.

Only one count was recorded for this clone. As DNA, the CDR3 is TGCAGCGTTGGAGGGCTAGCGGGAGGGGGGTTTTGGAATGAGCAGTTCTTC. Protein: CSVGGLAGGGFWNEQFF. This chain uses TRBV29-1 with TRBJ2-1; 12 bases are a match to TRBD2. The junction had 14 bases not matched to a gene; V was cut back by 4 bases and J by 7 bases. Germline CDR1 SQVTM, CDR2 ANQGSEA. CDR3 size: 17 residues.

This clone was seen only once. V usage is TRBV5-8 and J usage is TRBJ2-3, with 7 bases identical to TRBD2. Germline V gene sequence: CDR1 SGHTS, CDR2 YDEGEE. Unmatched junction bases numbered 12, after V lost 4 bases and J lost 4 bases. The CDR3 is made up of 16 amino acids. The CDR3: CASSARGRGGSDTQYF. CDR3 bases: TGTGCCAGCAGCGCACGTGGAAGGGGAGGGTCAGATACGCAGTATTTT.

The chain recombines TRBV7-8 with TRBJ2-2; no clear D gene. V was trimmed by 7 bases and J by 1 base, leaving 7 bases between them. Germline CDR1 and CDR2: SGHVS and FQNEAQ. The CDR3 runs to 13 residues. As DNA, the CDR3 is TGTGCCAGCAACTTTATGAACACCGGGGAGCTGTTTTTT. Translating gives CASNFMNTGELFF. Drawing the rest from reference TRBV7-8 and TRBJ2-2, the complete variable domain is GAGVSQSPRYKVAKRGQDVALRCDPISGHVSLFWYQQALGQGPEFLTYFQNEAQLDKSGLPSDRFFAERPEGSVSTLKIQRTQQEDSAVYLCASNFMNTGELFFGEGSRLTVL.

The CDR3 sequence is CASSLTSSFSYEQYF. CDR3 DNA sequence: TGTGCCAGCAGCCTGACTAGCTCCTTCTCCTACGAGCAGTACTTC. The rearrangement links TRBV6-5 to TRBJ2-7, with 7 bases that match TRBD2. The V gene end was trimmed by 6 bases and the J gene end by 0 bases; junction bases not matched to a gene: 8. The CDR3 consists of 15 residues. Germline lookup yields CDR1 MNHEY and CDR2 SVGAGI.

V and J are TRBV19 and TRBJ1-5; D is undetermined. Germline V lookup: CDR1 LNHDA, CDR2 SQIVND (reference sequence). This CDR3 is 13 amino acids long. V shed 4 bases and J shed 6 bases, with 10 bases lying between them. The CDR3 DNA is TGTGCCAGTAGTACGGCAGGTGGTCAGCCCCAGCATTTT. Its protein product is CASSTAGGQPQHF. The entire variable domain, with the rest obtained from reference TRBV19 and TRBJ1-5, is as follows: DGGITQSPKYLFRKEGQNVTLSCEQNLNHDAMYWYRQDPGQGLRLIYYSQIVNDFQKGDIAEGYSVSREKKESFPLTVTSAQKNPTAFYLCASSTAGGQPQHFGDGTRLSIL.

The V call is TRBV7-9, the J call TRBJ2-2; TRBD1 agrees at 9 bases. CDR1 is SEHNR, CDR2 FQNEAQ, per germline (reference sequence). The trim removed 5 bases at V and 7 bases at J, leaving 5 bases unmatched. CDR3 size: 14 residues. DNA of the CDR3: TGTGCCAGCAGCGCACAGGGGGCGAACGGGGAGCTGTTTTTT. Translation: CASSAQGANGELFF.

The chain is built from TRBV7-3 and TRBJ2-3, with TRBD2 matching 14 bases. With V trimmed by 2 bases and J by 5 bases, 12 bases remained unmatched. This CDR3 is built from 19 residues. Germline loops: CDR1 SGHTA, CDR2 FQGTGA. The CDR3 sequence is CASSLRPPGLAGAKDTQYF. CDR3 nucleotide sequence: TGTGCCAGCAGCTTACGACCCCCGGGACTAGCGGGAGCAAAAGATACGCAGTATTTT.

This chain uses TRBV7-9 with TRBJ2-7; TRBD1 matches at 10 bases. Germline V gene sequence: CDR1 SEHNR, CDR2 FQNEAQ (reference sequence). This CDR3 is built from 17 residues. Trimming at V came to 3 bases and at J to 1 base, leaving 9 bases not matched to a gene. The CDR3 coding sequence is TGTGCCAGCAGCTTCACCCCGGACAGGGGGTATTCCTACGAGCAGTACTTC. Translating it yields CASSFTPDRGYSYEQYF.

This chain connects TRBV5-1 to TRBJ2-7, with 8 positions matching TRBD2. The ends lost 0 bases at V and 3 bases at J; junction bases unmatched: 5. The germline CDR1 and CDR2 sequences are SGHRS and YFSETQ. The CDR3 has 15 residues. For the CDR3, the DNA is TGCGCCAGCAGCTTGGATACGGGAGGGGTCTACGAGCAGTACTTC. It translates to CASSLDTGGVYEQYF.

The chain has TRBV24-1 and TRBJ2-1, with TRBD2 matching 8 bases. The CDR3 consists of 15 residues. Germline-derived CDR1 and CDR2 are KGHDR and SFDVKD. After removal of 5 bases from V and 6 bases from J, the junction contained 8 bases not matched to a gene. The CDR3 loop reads CATSATSGILNEQFF. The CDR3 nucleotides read TGTGCCACCAGTGCTACTAGCGGCATTCTCAATGAGCAGTTCTTC.

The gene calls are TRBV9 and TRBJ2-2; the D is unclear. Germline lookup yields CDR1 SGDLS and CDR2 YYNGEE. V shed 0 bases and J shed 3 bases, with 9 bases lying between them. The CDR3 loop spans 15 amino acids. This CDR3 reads CASSVAEIYTGELFF. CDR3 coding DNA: TGTGCCAGCAGCGTAGCGGAGATCTACACCGGGGAGCTGTTTTTT.

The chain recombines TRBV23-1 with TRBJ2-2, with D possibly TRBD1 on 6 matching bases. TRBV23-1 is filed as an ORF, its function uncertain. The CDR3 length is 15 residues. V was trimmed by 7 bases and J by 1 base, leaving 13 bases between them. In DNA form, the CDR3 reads TGCGCCAGCATTACAGGGACGGGGAACACCGGGGAGCTGTTTTTT. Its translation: CASITGTGNTGELFF.

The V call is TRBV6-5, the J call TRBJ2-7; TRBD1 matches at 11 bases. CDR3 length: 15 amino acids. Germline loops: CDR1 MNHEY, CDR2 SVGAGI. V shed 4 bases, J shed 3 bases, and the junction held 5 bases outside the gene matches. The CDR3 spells CASSFGTGGDYEQYF. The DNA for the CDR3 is TGTGCCAGCAGTTTCGGGACAGGGGGGGACTACGAGCAGTACTTC.

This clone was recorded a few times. CDR3 region: CASSSSTDTQYF. In nucleotides, the CDR3 is TGTGCCAGCAGCTCTAGCACAGATACGCAGTATTTT. The chain joins TRBV5-4 to TRBJ2-3, with D hard to call. Germline lookup yields CDR1 SGHNT and CDR2 YYREEE (reference sequence). V was shortened by 3 bases and J by 0 bases, with 2 bases between the two germline ends. The CDR3 sequence is 12 residues long.

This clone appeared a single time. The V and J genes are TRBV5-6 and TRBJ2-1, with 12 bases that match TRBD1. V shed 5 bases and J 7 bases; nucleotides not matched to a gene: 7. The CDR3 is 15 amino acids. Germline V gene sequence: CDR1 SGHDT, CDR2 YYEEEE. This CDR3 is CASRTWGQGANEQFF. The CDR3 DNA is TGTGCCAGCAGGACCTGGGGACAGGGGGCGAATGAGCAGTTCTTC.

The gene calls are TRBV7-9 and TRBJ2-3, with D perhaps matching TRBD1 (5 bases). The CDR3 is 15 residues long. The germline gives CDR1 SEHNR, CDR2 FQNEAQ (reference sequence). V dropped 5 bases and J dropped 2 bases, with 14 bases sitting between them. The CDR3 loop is CASSTTRASTDTQYF. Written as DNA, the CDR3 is TGTGCCAGCAGCACAACCAGGGCGTCCACAGATACGCAGTATTTT.

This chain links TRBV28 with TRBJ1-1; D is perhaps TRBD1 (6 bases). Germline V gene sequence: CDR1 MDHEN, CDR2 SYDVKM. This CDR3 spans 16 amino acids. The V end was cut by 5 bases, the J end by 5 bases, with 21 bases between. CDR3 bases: TGTGCCAGCAGTCCTCTGAACAGGGAGTCGAGGACTGAAGCTTTCTTT. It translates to CASSPLNRESRTEAFF.

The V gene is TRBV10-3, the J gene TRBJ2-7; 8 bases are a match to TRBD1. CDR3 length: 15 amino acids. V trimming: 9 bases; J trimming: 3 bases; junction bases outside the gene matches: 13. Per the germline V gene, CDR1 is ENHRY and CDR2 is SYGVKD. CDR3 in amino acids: CAILRSTTGGYEQYF. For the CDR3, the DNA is TGTGCCATACTCCGGAGCACCACAGGGGGCTACGAGCAGTACTTC.

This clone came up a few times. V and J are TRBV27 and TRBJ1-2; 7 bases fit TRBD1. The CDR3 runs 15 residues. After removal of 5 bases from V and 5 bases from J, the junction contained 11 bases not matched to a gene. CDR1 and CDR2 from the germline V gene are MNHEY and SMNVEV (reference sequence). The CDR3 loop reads CASSERQGGWYGYTF. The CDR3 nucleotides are TGTGCCAGCAGTGAACGACAGGGAGGATGGTATGGCTACACCTTC.